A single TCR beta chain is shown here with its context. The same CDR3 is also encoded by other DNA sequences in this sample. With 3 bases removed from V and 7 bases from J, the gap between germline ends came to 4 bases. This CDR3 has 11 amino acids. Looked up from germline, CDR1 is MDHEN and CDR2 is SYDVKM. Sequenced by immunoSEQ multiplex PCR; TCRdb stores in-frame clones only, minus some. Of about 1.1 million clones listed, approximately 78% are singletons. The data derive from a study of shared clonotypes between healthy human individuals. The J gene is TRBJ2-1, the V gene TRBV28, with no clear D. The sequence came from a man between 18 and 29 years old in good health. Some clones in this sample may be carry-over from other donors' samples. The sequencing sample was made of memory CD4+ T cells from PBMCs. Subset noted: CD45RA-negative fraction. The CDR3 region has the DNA TGTGCCAGCAGTTTCCTTAATGAGCAGTTCTTC. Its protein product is CASSFLNEQFF.